A selection of T cell receptor beta chains follows, all from one sample in a study of blood T cell repertoires in COVID-19. TCRdb's table, derived via immunoSEQ multiplex PCR, lists solely in-frame clones and lacks some. In the table there are about 140,000 clones, approximately 86% of which are singletons. The sequencing input was peripheral blood. These receptors all stem from an older woman with acute or convalescent COVID-19. CDR3s include the opening cysteine and the closing phenylalanine or tryptophan. Each record gives: clone size, J gene, V gene, D gene, CDR3 protein, CDR3 DNA. The D gene is left open where the match is weak. Only part of the rows carry a size: once, few, many, or a class if the clone is expanded.

>.|TRBJ1-5|TRBV7-8|.
CASSLIEIQPQHF
TGTGCCAGCAGCTTAATAGAAATTCAGCCCCAGCATTTT
>.|TRBJ1-2|TRBV4-3|TRBD1
CASSQGQGTNYGYTF
TGCGCCAGCAGCCAAGGACAGGGTACTAACTATGGCTACACCTTC
>.|TRBJ1-2|TRBV19|TRBD1
CASSAGQGRFYGYTF
TGTGCCAGTAGTGCCGGACAGGGGAGGTTTTATGGCTACACCTTC
>.|TRBJ1-4|TRBV30|.
CAWSVLSGFEKLFF
TGTGCCTGGAGTGTACTTTCGGGGTTTGAAAAACTGTTTTTT
>.|TRBJ1-1|TRBV28|TRBD1
CASSSTGQGAGTEAFF
TGTGCCAGCAGTTCGACAGGACAGGGGGCAGGGACTGAAGCTTTCTTT
>.|TRBJ2-3|TRBV5-4|TRBD2
CASSGGPGLASADTQYF
TGTGCCAGCAGCGGAGGCCCGGGACTAGCGAGTGCAGATACGCAGTATTTT
>.|TRBJ2-7|TRBV5-4|TRBD1
CASSGRTGGSYEQYF
TGTGCCAGCAGCGGGAGGACAGGGGGCAGCTACGAGCAGTACTTC
>.|TRBJ1-6|TRBV2|.
CASEAGSPSYNSPLHF
TGTGCCAGCGAGGCGGGTTCCCCCTCCTATAATTCACCCCTCCACTTT
>.|TRBJ1-1|TRBV2|.
CASSEAWAGEAFF
TGTGCCAGCAGTGAGGCGTGGGCAGGGGAAGCTTTCTTT
>.|TRBJ2-3|TRBV15|.
CATSRDGATDTQYF
TGTGCCACCAGCAGAGATGGGGCCACAGATACGCAGTATTTT
>.|TRBJ1-1|TRBV9|TRBD1
CASSPEGAAAFF
TGTGCCAGCAGCCCAGAGGGGGCGGCAGCTTTCTTT
>.|TRBJ1-1|TRBV5-1|TRBD1
CASSKQPRDRELNTEAFF
TGCGCCAGCAGCAAACAACCCCGGGACAGAGAATTGAACACTGAAGCTTTCTTT
>few|TRBJ2-3|TRBV6-2/TRBV6-3|.
CASSPSDDTQYF
TGTGCCAGCAGCCCTAGCGATGATACGCAGTATTTT
>.|TRBJ1-2|TRBV28|TRBD1
CASSLQGLAYGYTF
TGTGCCAGCAGTCTACAGGGGCTGGCCTATGGCTACACCTTC
>.|TRBJ2-5|TRBV3-1/TRBV3-2|TRBD2
CASSRSGTSGGGTETQYF
TGTGCCAGCAGCCGCTCCGGGACTAGCGGGGGGGGCACGGAGACCCAGTACTTC
>.|TRBJ2-5|TRBV15|.
CATSRDSPRRYF
TGTGCCACCAGCAGAGATTCCCCTCGTCGGTACTTC
>.|TRBJ1-5|TRBV28|.
CASSSPRGTNQPQHF
TGTGCCAGCAGTTCCCCGCGGGGTACGAATCAGCCCCAGCATTTT
>.|TRBJ1-3|TRBV10-3|.
CAIRDLAGLSGNTIYF
TGTGCCATCAGAGATTTAGCAGGGCTCTCTGGAAACACCATATATTTT
>once|TRBJ2-1|TRBV6-5|TRBD1
CASSLTGSYNEQFF
TGTGCCAGCAGTCTGACAGGGTCTTACAATGAGCAGTTCTTC
>.|TRBJ2-5|TRBV21-1|.
CASSKGGAGREETQYF
TGTGCCAGCAGCAAAGGGGGTGCCGGGAGGGAAGAGACCCAGTACTTC
>.|TRBJ1-3|TRBV28|.
CASSPQGQTSGNTIYF
TGTGCCAGCAGCCCCCAGGGTCAAACCTCTGGAAACACCATATATTTT
>.|TRBJ2-1|TRBV24-1|TRBD1
CATSDPDRGLYNEQFF
TGTGCCACCAGTGATCCGGACAGGGGGCTCTACAATGAGCAGTTCTTC
>once|TRBJ1-6|TRBV5-1|TRBD1
CASSLGQGAQSSPLHF
TGCGCCAGCAGCTTGGGACAGGGGGCTCAGAGTTCACCCCTCCACTTT
>.|TRBJ2-1|TRBV24-1|TRBD2
CATSAASGGDYNEQFF
TGTGCCACCTCGGCGGCTAGCGGGGGGGACTACAATGAGCAGTTCTTC
>.|TRBJ2-3|TRBV7-8|TRBD2
CASSYPGLANTDTQYF
TGTGCCAGCAGCTACCCGGGACTAGCAAACACAGATACGCAGTATTTT
>.|TRBJ1-4|TRBV4-1|.
CASSQEGGRGEKLFF
TGCGCCAGCAGCCAAGAAGGAGGCAGAGGGGAAAAACTGTTTTTT
>few|TRBJ2-3|TRBV29-1|.
CSAQSLTVTDTQYF
TGCAGCGCTCAGTCCTTGACAGTCACAGATACGCAGTATTTT
>.|TRBJ2-3|TRBV5-4|TRBD2
CASSPTLASGGRTDTQYF
TGTGCCAGCAGCCCTACGCTGGCTAGCGGGGGCCGCACAGATACGCAGTATTTT
>few|TRBJ1-2|TRBV5-1|.
CASSFVGEDGYTF
TGCGCCAGCAGCTTCGTAGGGGAGGATGGCTACACCTTC
>many|TRBJ1-2|TRBV11-2|.
CASSLGRDGYTF
TGTGCCAGCAGCTTAGGGAGGGATGGCTACACCTTC
>.|TRBJ2-5|TRBV28|TRBD2
CASSVAGGQVGTQYF
TGTGCCAGCAGTGTAGCGGGGGGGCAAGTCGGGACCCAGTACTTC
>.|TRBJ2-1|TRBV5-1|.
CASSLEQVQFF
TGCGCCAGCAGCTTGGAGCAGGTCCAGTTCTTC
>few|TRBJ2-7|TRBV9|.
CASSVGGGPYEQYF
TGTGCCAGCAGCGTAGGAGGAGGACCCTACGAGCAGTACTTC
>.|TRBJ2-1|TRBV7-2|.
CASSSRPGGGEQFF
TGTGCCAGCAGTTCCCGCCCGGGGGGCGGTGAGCAGTTCTTC
>once|TRBJ2-1|TRBV7-8|TRBD1
CASSPRTGVGYNEQFF
TGTGCCAGCAGCCCAAGGACAGGGGTCGGGTACAATGAGCAGTTCTTC
>.|TRBJ2-5|TRBV20-1|TRBD2
CSASGLAGASETQYF
TGCAGTGCTAGTGGACTAGCGGGGGCCTCGGAGACCCAGTACTTC
>.|TRBJ1-6|TRBV18|.
CASSPRPGAPGGSPLHF
TGTGCCAGCTCACCACGTCCGGGGGCGCCGGGGGGCTCACCCCTCCACTTT
>.|TRBJ2-1|TRBV9|.
CASSVGVGLAFNEQFF
TGTGCCAGCAGCGTAGGGGTCGGGCTAGCATTCAATGAGCAGTTCTTC
>.|TRBJ1-4|TRBV11-2|TRBD1
CASSLLQGSTNEKLFF
TGTGCCAGCAGCTTATTACAGGGGTCAACTAATGAAAAACTGTTTTTT
>.|TRBJ2-7|TRBV14|.
CASSQVLNYEQYF
TGTGCCAGCAGCCAAGTTCTAAACTACGAGCAGTACTTC
>.|TRBJ2-2|TRBV5-4|TRBD2
CASSAGLAYTGELFF
TGTGCCAGCAGCGCGGGACTAGCGTATACCGGGGAGCTGTTTTTT
>.|TRBJ2-3|TRBV6-2/TRBV6-3|TRBD2
CASSYSLLAGPRPDTDTQYF
TGTGCCAGCAGTTACTCTCTACTAGCGGGGCCGCGACCTGACACAGATACGCAGTATTTT
>once|TRBJ2-3|TRBV13|TRBD2
CASSLGALAGGRPDTQYF
TGTGCCAGCAGCTTAGGGGCTTTAGCGGGGGGGCGTCCCGATACGCAGTATTTT
>.|TRBJ1-1|TRBV18|.
CASSRPLTTRLNTEAFF
TGTGCCAGCTCACGTCCGCTGACAACGCGCCTGAACACTGAAGCTTTCTTT
>.|TRBJ1-6|TRBV20-1|TRBD1
CSASHNRGQGGAYNSPLHF
TGCAGTGCTAGTCATAATAGAGGACAGGGGGGCGCATATAATTCACCCCTCCACTTT
>.|TRBJ1-1|TRBV19|.
CASSIGVGGGVANTEAFF
TGTGCCAGTAGTATAGGGGTCGGCGGAGGGGTGGCAAACACTGAAGCTTTCTTT
>.|TRBJ1-3|TRBV14|.
CASSQARISGNTIYF
TGTGCCAGCAGCCAAGCCAGGATCTCTGGAAACACCATATATTTT
>few|TRBJ2-2|TRBV11-3|TRBD2
CASNPGRGWDRGTGELFF
TGTGCCAGCAACCCCGGGAGGGGTTGGGACCGCGGGACCGGGGAGCTGTTTTTT
>.|TRBJ2-3|TRBV9|TRBD2
CASSVVKRGGPDTQYF
TGTGCCAGCAGCGTAGTTAAGCGGGGGGGCCCAGATACGCAGTATTTT
>.|TRBJ2-7|TRBV2|.
CASARQGGPYEQYF
TGTGCCAGCGCGAGACAGGGAGGACCCTACGAGCAGTACTTC
>.|TRBJ1-1|TRBV6-2/TRBV6-3|.
CASSYQGQRKAFF
TGTGCCAGCAGTTATCAGGGACAACGTAAAGCTTTCTTT
>.|TRBJ1-3|TRBV11-3|.
CASSSRGSGNTIYF
TGTGCCAGCAGCTCAAGGGGATCGGGAAACACCATATATTTT
>once|TRBJ1-1|TRBV5-5|.
CASSLVAGENTEAFF
TGTGCCAGCAGCTTGGTTGCAGGGGAGAACACTGAAGCTTTCTTT
>.|TRBJ2-3|TRBV28|TRBD2
CASSLSRGALTDTQYF
TGTGCCAGCAGTTTATCGCGGGGGGCTCTCACAGATACGCAGTATTTT
>.|TRBJ2-7|TRBV5-6|TRBD2
CASSTGLAGAYEQYF
TGTGCCAGCAGCACCGGACTAGCGGGCGCCTACGAGCAGTACTTC
>.|TRBJ2-7|TRBV7-9|TRBD2
CASSSAQGRGAYEQYF
TGTGCCAGCAGCTCCGCCCAGGGACGGGGGGCCTACGAGCAGTACTTC
>.|TRBJ2-7|TRBV11-2|TRBD2
CASRRLAGGPYEQYF
TGTGCCAGCAGGAGACTAGCGGGGGGTCCCTACGAGCAGTACTTC
>.|TRBJ2-3|TRBV24-1|TRBD1
CATSDLHRGITDTQYF
TGTGCCACCAGTGATTTGCACAGGGGAATCACAGATACGCAGTATTTT
>.|TRBJ1-3|TRBV7-2|TRBD1
CASSLGTGGSGNTIYF
TGTGCCAGCAGCTTAGGGACAGGGGGATCTGGAAACACCATATATTTT
>.|TRBJ2-3|TRBV5-1|TRBD2
CASSLALAGGPGTDTQYF
TGCGCCAGCAGCTTGGCCCTAGCGGGGGGCCCTGGCACAGATACGCAGTATTTT